Below, 7 T cell receptor beta chains from the same sample are listed, as sequenced in a study of blood T cell repertoires in COVID-19. The table came from immunoSEQ multiplex PCR; TCRdb's copy has only in-frame clones and leaves some out. The table lists 390,000 or so clones, roughly 90% of them singletons, with approximately 3% in the top ten. Source material: peripheral blood. Receptor source: a woman under 40 with COVID-19, enrolled during active disease.

V and J are TRBV7-2 and TRBJ2-3; the match to TRBD2 covers 7 bases. Trimming removed 5 bases from V and 5 bases from J; junction bases left unmatched: 10. The germline V gene has CDR1 SGHTA and CDR2 FQGNSA. The CDR3 runs 15 residues. The CDR3 spells CASSPIGLVGDTQYF. CDR3 coding DNA: TGTGCCAGCAGCCCGATCGGACTAGTCGGAGATACGCAGTATTTT.

The chain uses TRBV10-1 and TRBJ2-1; 8 bases align to TRBD2. The CDR3 is 15 residues long. Germline values: CDR1 WNHNN, CDR2 SYGVQD (reference sequence). The trim removed 6 bases at V and 0 bases at J, leaving 4 bases unmatched. CDR3 DNA sequence: TGCGCCAGCAGACTAGCGGAAGGCTCCTACAATGAGCAGTTCTTC. It specifies CASRLAEGSYNEQFF.

The CDR3 spells CASSVVTGQGAEAFF. In DNA form, the CDR3 reads TGTGCCAGCAGCGTAGTAACAGGACAGGGAGCTGAAGCTTTCTTT. The V gene is TRBV9, the J gene TRBJ1-1; 8 bases match TRBD1. This CDR3 region has 15 residues. Germline V gene sequence: CDR1 SGDLS, CDR2 YYNGEE. V trimming: 0 bases; J trimming: 6 bases; junction bases outside the gene matches: 7.

The count of this clone is one. This chain joins TRBV7-9 and TRBJ2-1; TRBD2 matches at 7 bases. This CDR3 contains 16 residues. Unmatched junction bases numbered 6, after V lost 0 bases and J lost 4 bases. Looked up from germline, CDR1 is SEHNR and CDR2 is FQNEAQ (reference sequence). CDR3 amino acids: CASSLAPGGSYNEQFF. As DNA, the CDR3 is TGTGCCAGCAGCTTAGCGCCGGGAGGCTCTTACAATGAGCAGTTCTTC.

V is TRBV4-1 and J is TRBJ1-2; D is unclear. This CDR3 comprises 11 residues. V was pared by 0 bases and J by 8 bases, with 4 bases between. Germline V gene sequence: CDR1 MGHRA, CDR2 YSYEKL. The CDR3 nucleotides are TGCGCCAGCAGCCAAGATCAAGGCTACACCTTC. Its protein product is CASSQDQGYTF.

The CDR3 sequence is CASSESGSGGYTF. The DNA of the CDR3 is TGTGCCAGCAGTGAATCCGGGTCTGGCGGCTACACCTTC. This chain joins TRBV2 and TRBJ1-2, with no clear D. Trimming removed 2 bases from V and 8 bases from J, with 12 bases in between. From germline, CDR1 is SNHLY and CDR2 FYNNEI. The CDR3 consists of 13 residues.

The chain recombines TRBV19 with TRBJ1-1, with 9 bases aligning to TRBD1. This CDR3 has 16 amino acids. Germline CDR1 is LNHDA and CDR2 is SQIVND (reference sequence). V was clipped by 3 bases and J by 4 bases; unmatched bases: 9. The CDR3 is CASSITGGAQFTEAFF. CDR3 DNA: TGTGCCAGTAGTATTACAGGGGGCGCTCAGTTCACTGAAGCTTTCTTT.